This T cell receptor beta chain emerged from a study of CXCR3-negative and CXCR3-positive naive CD8 T cells. Study-level information: Cumulative TRB read yield was roughly 140 million, averaging about 1.5 +/- 0.3 million per library. General study points: Naive subsets expressed similar surface CD5; TRB CDR3 features served to infer TCR strength. Naive CXCR3-negative and CXCR3-positive cells had similar TRBV-TRBJ usage; memory differed. Partly lower CXCR3 expression followed cryopreservation, and most assays relied on fresh PBMCs.

For this clonotype: Antigen unknown.

Per germline, CDR1 MGHRA and CDR2 YSYEKL. This CDR3 comprises 14 residues. Carrying UMI labels, the TRB cDNA libraries were prepared through 5' RACE. TCRdb reprocessed the 5' RACE reads, with one entry per CDR3 protein and no DNA. This table lists approximately 38,000 distinct CDR3 sequences. Material: memory CD8+ T cells from blood. The TCR originated in a human donor in good health. Some clones in this sample may be carry-over from other donors' samples. The V call is TRBV4-1, the J call TRBJ2-1; the TCRdb call, TRBD1, lacks DNA for checking. CDR3 loop: CASSHHSGPNEQFF.